The entry below gives a single T cell receptor beta chain sequence along with its context. The data were taken from a study of T cell responses to AZD1222 COVID-19 vaccine. Per the germline V gene, CDR1 is SNHLY and CDR2 is FYNNEI. With 6 bases removed from V and 4 bases from J, the gap between germline ends came to 20 bases. CDR3 length: 16 residues. Sequencing was performed with immunoSEQ multiplex PCR; in TCRdb, only in-frame clones are kept and a portion is missing. The data show more than 85,000 clones, with roughly 84% seen just once and over 15% held by the top ten. The V and J genes are TRBV2 and TRBJ2-3; tentatively, D is TRBD1 or TRBD2 (5 bases each). The receptor was derived from an adult in good health. The starting material was peripheral blood, obtained on day 0 of AZD1222 vaccination. The CDR3 sequence: CASRPGTHRLADTQYF. In DNA, the CDR3 is TGTGCCAGCAGGCCCGGGACCCACCGTTTGGCAGATACGCAGTATTTT.